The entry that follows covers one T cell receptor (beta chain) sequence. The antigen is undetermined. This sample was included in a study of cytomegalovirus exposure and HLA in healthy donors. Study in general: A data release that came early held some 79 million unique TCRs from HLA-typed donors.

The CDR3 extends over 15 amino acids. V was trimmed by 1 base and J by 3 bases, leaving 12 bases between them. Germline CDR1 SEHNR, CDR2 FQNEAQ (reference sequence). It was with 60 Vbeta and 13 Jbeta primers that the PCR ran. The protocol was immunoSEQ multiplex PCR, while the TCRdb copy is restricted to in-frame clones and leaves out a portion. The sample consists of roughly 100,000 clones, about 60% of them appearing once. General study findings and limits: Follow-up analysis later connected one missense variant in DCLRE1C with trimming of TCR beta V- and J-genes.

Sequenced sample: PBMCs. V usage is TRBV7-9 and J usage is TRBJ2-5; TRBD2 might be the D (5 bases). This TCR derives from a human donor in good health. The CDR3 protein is CASSLEPGREETQYF. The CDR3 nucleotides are TGTGCCAGCAGCTTAGAACCGGGAAGAGAAGAGACCCAGTACTTC.